Listed below are T cell receptor beta chains from one sample, sequenced in a study of T cell responses to AZD1222 COVID-19 vaccine. Here immunoSEQ multiplex PCR was the method, and the copy in TCRdb shows in-frame clones only, minus some. The sample carries more than 95,000 clones, around 88% recorded once. The sequenced sample was peripheral blood, obtained 28 days after the second AZD1222 dose. The source is an adult who received the AZD1222 COVID-19 vaccine. Each CDR3 is given with its conserved first and last residue. D genes are given only for firm matches. The size entry is marked missing in some rows and otherwise reads once, few, many or a size class.

clone_size	v_call	j_call	d_call	cdr3_aa	cdr3_nt
.	TRBV7-2	TRBJ2-1	.	CASSLTTNNEQFF	TGTGCCAGCAGCTTAACGACTAACAATGAGCAGTTCTTC
.	TRBV19	TRBJ2-1	TRBD1	CASSAPNRGRMDEQFF	TGTGCCAGTAGTGCCCCAAACAGGGGGCGCATGGACGAGCAGTTCTTC
.	TRBV9	TRBJ1-2	.	CASSVAGATTNYGYTF	TGTGCCAGCAGCGTAGCAGGGGCCACCACTAACTATGGCTACACCTTC
.	TRBV7-2	TRBJ1-2	.	CASSPRDTYYGYTF	TGTGCCAGCAGCCCACGGGACACCTACTATGGCTACACCTTC
.	TRBV14	TRBJ1-5	TRBD1	CASSQVGQGHSNQPQHF	TGTGCCAGCAGCCAAGTAGGACAGGGCCATAGCAATCAGCCCCAGCATTTT
.	TRBV7-9	TRBJ1-1	TRBD1	CASSLWTGRNTEAFF	TGTGCCAGCAGCCTTTGGACAGGGAGGAACACTGAAGCTTTCTTT
.	TRBV2	TRBJ2-5	.	CASSDLAWETQYF	TGTGCCAGCAGTGACCTAGCGTGGGAGACCCAGTACTTC
.	TRBV5-1	TRBJ1-2	.	CASSMDGSNYGYTF	TGCGCCAGCAGCATGGACGGATCTAACTATGGCTACACCTTC
.	TRBV13	TRBJ2-1	.	CASSLAPGVNEQFF	TGTGCCAGCAGCTTAGCCCCAGGGGTCAACGAGCAGTTCTTC
once	TRBV7-9	TRBJ1-2	.	CASSSPLSRANGYTF	TGTGCCAGCAGCTCTCCATTGAGCAGGGCCAATGGCTACACCTTC
once	TRBV2	TRBJ1-6	.	CASSAPVNSPLHF	TGTGCCAGCAGCGCCCCGGTTAATTCACCCCTCCACTTT
.	TRBV7-2	TRBJ1-2	.	CASSPTGSYGYTF	TGTGCCAGCAGCCCGACAGGATCCTATGGCTACACCTTC
.	TRBV6-1	TRBJ1-1	.	CASSEAPGTDTEAFF	TGTGCCAGCAGTGAAGCCCCAGGTACGGATACTGAAGCTTTCTTT
.	TRBV29-1	TRBJ2-7	TRBD1	CSVADRGGASYEQYF	TGCAGCGTTGCCGACAGGGGGGGTGCCTCCTACGAGCAGTACTTC
.	TRBV10-3	TRBJ2-3	.	CAISGAGETNTDTQYF	TGTGCCATCAGTGGGGCAGGGGAGACGAACACAGATACGCAGTATTTT
.	TRBV6-5	TRBJ2-7	.	CASRDTGWYEQYF	TGTGCCAGCAGGGACACCGGGTGGTACGAGCAGTACTTC
.	TRBV5-1	TRBJ2-7	TRBD2	CASSLVLAGGGNEQYF	TGCGCCAGCAGCTTGGTTCTAGCGGGAGGGGGTAACGAGCAGTACTTC
.	TRBV18	TRBJ1-2	.	CASSPKGGYGYTF	TGTGCCAGCTCCCCCAAGGGGGGCTATGGCTACACCTTC
.	TRBV27	TRBJ2-5	TRBD2	CASRGLAGTKETQYF	TGTGCCAGCAGGGGATTAGCGGGCACAAAAGAGACCCAGTACTTC
.	TRBV10-3	TRBJ1-3	.	CAIHASHGNTIYF	TGTGCCATCCATGCCAGCCATGGAAACACCATATATTTT
.	TRBV9	TRBJ2-3	.	CASSPETGTEIGDTQYF	TGTGCCAGCAGCCCCGAAACCGGGACTGAGATCGGAGATACGCAGTATTTT
.	TRBV7-8	TRBJ1-2	.	CASSLGSLEGYGYTF	TGTGCCAGCAGCTTAGGGAGCTTGGAGGGCTATGGCTACACCTTC
.	TRBV7-2	TRBJ2-3	.	CASSLAGTFTDTQYF	TGTGCCAGCAGCTTAGCTGGAACATTCACAGATACGCAGTATTTT
.	TRBV7-2	TRBJ2-7	.	CASSSSTGFYEQYF	TGTGCCAGCAGCTCCTCTACAGGATTCTACGAGCAGTACTTC
.	TRBV6-1	TRBJ1-2	.	CASSENLRGGYTF	TGTGCCAGCAGTGAAAACCTAAGGGGTGGCTACACCTTC
.	TRBV6-1	TRBJ2-1	.	CASRERPAGAYNEQFF	TGTGCCAGCAGGGAACGCCCGGCAGGGGCCTACAATGAGCAGTTCTTC
.	TRBV18	TRBJ1-2	.	CASSPYRERDGYTF	TGTGCCAGCTCACCGTACAGGGAGAGGGATGGCTACACCTTC
.	TRBV6-5	TRBJ1-1	.	CASRTMDTEAFF	TGTGCCAGCAGGACCATGGACACTGAAGCTTTCTTT
.	TRBV7-8	TRBJ2-5	.	CASSLGRGSETQYF	TGTGCCAGCAGCTTAGGAAGGGGGAGTGAGACCCAGTACTTC
.	TRBV28	TRBJ2-1	TRBD2	CASSFWAGGKNEQFF	TGTGCCAGCAGTTTTTGGGCGGGAGGTAAGAATGAGCAGTTCTTC
.	TRBV28	TRBJ1-1	.	CASNREVMNTEAFF	TGTGCCAGCAATCGAGAGGTCATGAACACTGAAGCTTTCTTT
.	TRBV11-2	TRBJ2-2	TRBD2	CASRTSGEYGELFF	TGTGCCAGTAGGACTAGCGGGGAGTACGGGGAGCTGTTTTTT
.	TRBV28	TRBJ1-2	.	CASRNTGIGYTF	TGTGCCAGCAGAAATACAGGGATCGGCTACACCTTC
.	TRBV5-4	TRBJ2-1	TRBD2	CASSLGGLAGGNEQFF	TGTGCCAGCAGCTTGGGCGGACTAGCGGGGGGGAATGAGCAGTTCTTC
.	TRBV2	TRBJ2-5	TRBD2	CASGTSGGSWETQYF	TGTGCCAGCGGGACTAGCGGGGGGAGTTGGGAGACCCAGTACTTC
.	TRBV5-4	TRBJ2-7	.	CASSLRGHQGEKQYF	TGTGCCAGCAGCTTGCGTGGCCACCAAGGGGAAAAGCAGTACTTC
.	TRBV28	TRBJ2-7	TRBD2	CASSLSGYEQYF	TGTGCCAGCAGCCTTAGCGGGTACGAGCAGTACTTC
.	TRBV4-2	TRBJ2-5	.	CASSRQEDRGARETQYF	TGTGCCAGCAGCCGCCAAGAAGATCGGGGGGCTCGGGAGACCCAGTACTTC
.	TRBV6-5	TRBJ2-7	TRBD1	CASSLGQGLTYEQYF	TGTGCCAGCAGTCTGGGACAGGGGCTCACTTACGAGCAGTACTTC
.	TRBV5-6	TRBJ1-5	.	CASRYQIGQPQHF	TGTGCCAGCAGGTACCAAATCGGTCAGCCCCAGCATTTT
.	TRBV7-2	TRBJ2-7	TRBD1	CASSPTGQGSYEQYF	TGTGCCAGCAGCCCAACCGGACAGGGATCCTACGAGCAGTACTTC
.	TRBV3-1/TRBV3-2	TRBJ2-7	TRBD2	CASSETSGNTYEQYF	TGTGCCAGCAGCGAAACTAGCGGAAATACCTACGAGCAGTACTTC
once	TRBV6-5	TRBJ2-7	.	CATTGSSYEQYF	TGTGCCACCACAGGGAGCTCCTACGAGCAGTACTTC
few	TRBV10-2	TRBJ2-5	.	CASSDPGDVYQETQYF	TGCGCCAGCAGTGACCCGGGGGACGTGTACCAAGAGACCCAGTACTTC
.	TRBV7-3	TRBJ2-3	TRBD2	CASSLRGGVTDTQYF	TGTGCCAGCAGCTTACGCGGGGGGGTTACAGATACGCAGTATTTT